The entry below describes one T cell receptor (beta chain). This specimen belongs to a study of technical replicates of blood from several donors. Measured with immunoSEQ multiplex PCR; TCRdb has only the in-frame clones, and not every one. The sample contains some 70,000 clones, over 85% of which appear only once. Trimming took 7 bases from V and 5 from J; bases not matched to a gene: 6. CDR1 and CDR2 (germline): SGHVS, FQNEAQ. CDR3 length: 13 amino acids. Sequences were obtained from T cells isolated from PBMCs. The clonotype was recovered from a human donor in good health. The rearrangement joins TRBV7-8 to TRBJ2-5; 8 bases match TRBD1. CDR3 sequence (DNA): TGTGCCAGCACCCTGGACAGGGTGGAGACCCAGTACTTC. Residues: CASTLDRVETQYF.